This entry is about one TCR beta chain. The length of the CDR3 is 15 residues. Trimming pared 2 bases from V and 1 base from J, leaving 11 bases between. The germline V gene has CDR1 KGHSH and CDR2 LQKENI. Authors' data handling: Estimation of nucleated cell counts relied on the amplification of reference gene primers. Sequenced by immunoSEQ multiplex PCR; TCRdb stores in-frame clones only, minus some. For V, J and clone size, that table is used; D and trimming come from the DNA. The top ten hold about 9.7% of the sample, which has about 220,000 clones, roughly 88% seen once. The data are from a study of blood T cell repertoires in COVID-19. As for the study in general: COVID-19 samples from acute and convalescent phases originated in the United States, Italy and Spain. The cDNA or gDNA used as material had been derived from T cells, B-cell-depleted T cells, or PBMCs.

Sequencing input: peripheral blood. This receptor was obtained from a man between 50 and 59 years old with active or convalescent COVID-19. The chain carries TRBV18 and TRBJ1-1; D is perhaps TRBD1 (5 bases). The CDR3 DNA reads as TGTGCCAGCTCACCATATTGGGGGGAGAACACTGAAGCTTTCTTT. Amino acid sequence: CASSPYWGENTEAFF.